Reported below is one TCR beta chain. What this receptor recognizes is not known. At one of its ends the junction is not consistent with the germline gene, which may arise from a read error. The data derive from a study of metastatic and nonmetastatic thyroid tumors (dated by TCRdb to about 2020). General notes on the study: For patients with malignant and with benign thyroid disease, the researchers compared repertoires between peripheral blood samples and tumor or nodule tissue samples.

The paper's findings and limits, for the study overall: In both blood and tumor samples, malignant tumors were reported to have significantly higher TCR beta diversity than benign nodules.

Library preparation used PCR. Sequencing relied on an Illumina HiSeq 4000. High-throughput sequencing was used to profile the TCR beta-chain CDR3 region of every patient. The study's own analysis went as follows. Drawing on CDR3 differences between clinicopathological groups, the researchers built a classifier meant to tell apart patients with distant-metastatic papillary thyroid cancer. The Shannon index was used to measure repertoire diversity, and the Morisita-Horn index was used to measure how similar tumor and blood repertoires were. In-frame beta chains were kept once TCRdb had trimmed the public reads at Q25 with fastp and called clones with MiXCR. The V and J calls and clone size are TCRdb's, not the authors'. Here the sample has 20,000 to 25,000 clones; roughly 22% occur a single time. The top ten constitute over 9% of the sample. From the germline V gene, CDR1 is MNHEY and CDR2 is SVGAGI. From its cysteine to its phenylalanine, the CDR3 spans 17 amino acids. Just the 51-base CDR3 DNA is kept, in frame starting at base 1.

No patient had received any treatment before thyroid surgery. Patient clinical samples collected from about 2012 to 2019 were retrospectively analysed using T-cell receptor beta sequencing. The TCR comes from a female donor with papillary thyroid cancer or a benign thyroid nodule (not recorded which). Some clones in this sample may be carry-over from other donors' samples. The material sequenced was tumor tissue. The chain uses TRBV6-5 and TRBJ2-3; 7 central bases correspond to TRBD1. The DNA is TGTGCGAGCAGTTACTACCCTCCAGGGGGTGTCACAGATACGCAGTATTTT. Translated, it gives CASSYYPPGGVTDTQYF.